The present T cell receptor beta chain was sequenced within a study of vaccination and CD4 T cells after COVID-19. Overall study findings and caveats: Spike mono-reactive status applied to 304 of 307 vaccine-specific clones in convalescent patients.

This clonotype occurred a few times. Its antigen is as yet unknown. Documented treatment: approximately 9-day PBMC culture with coronavirus spike peptide pools or control peptides (ViraFEST assay). Cultured CD4+ T cell DNA underwent sequencing with the Oncomine TCR Beta short-read assay. TCRdb re-called the PCR reads with MiXCR, one entry per CDR3 protein. The sample includes about 8,000 distinct CDR3 sequences, roughly 53% of them seen just once. This CDR3 contains 15 residues. V was cut by 6 bases and J by 4 bases, with 16 bases left in between. Germline-derived CDR1 and CDR2 are SNHLY and FYNNEI. Sequencing was carried out using CD4+ T cells from blood, cultured in vitro. This sequence was found in a human donor who had recovered from COVID-19. This chain links TRBV2 with TRBJ1-5; D is undetermined. CDR3 loop: CASRTDGYANQPQHF. DNA for the CDR3: TGTGCCAGCAGGACCGACGGGTACGCAAATCAGCCCCAGCATTTT. The full variable domain, completed using reference TRBV2 and TRBJ1-5, is EPEVTQTPSHQVTQMGQEVILRCVPISNHLYFYWYRQILGQKVEFLVSFYNNEISEKSEIFDDQFSVERPDGSNFTLKIRSTKLEDSAMYFCASRTDGYANQPQHFGDGTRLSIL.